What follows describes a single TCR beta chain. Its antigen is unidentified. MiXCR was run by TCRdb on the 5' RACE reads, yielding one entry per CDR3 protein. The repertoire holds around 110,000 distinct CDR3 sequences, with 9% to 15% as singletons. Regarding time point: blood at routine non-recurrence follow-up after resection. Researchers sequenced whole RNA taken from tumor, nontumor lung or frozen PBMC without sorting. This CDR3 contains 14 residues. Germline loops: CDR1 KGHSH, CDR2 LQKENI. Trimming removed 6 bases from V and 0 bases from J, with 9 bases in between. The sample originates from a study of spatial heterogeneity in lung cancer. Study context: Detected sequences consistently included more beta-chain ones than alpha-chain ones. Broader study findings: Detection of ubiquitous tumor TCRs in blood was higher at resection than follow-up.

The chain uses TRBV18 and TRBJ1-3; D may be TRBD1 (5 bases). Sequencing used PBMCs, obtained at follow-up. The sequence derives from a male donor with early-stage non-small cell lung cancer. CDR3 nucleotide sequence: TGTGCCAGCTCGCGGGACTCCTCTGGAAACACCATATATTTT. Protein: CASSRDSSGNTIYF.